One and the same sample provided the 30 T cell receptor beta chains below, sequenced in a study of shared clonotypes between healthy human individuals. The repertoire was sequenced with immunoSEQ multiplex PCR; TCRdb's copy has only in-frame clones and lacks some. This sample has approximately 1,500,000 clones; about 98% occur once, and the top ten carry about 0.42%. The sequencing sample was made of naive CD4+ T cells sorted from blood. The subset here: CD45RA+ positively selected. The source of these receptors is a man aged 25 to 40 in good health.

The rearrangement joins TRBV4-3 to TRBJ2-1; 9 bases align to TRBD1. CDR1 and CDR2 (germline): LGHNA, YSLEER. V dropped 2 bases and J dropped 7; count of bases not matched to a gene: 6. The length of the CDR3 is 15 residues. CDR3 in DNA: TGCGCCAGCAGCCAAAATCGACAGGGGGGGAATGAGCAGTTCTTC. This codes for CASSQNRQGGNEQFF.

The gene calls are TRBV30 and TRBJ1-5; 8 bases agree with TRBD1. Germline V gene lookup returns CDR1 GTSNPN and CDR2 SVGIG (reference sequence). The CDR3 runs 14 residues. After removal of 1 base from V and 7 bases from J, the junction contained 6 bases not matched to a gene. The CDR3 DNA sequence: TGTGCCTGGAGTGGGGACAGGCAATCACAGCCCCAGCATTTT. Its translation: CAWSGDRQSQPQHF.

As for this clone: Other DNA variants within this sample encode the same CDR3. J is TRBJ2-7 and V is TRBV18; D call uncertain. In germline, CDR1 is KGHSH, CDR2 LQKENI. The CDR3 is 12 residues long. V lost 3 bases, J lost 3 bases, and 6 bases lay in between. The CDR3 region has the DNA TGTGCCAGCTCACCGGATCTCTACGAGCAGTACTTC. Translated, it gives CASSPDLYEQYF.

This chain joins TRBV18 and TRBJ2-1; TRBD2 matches at 10 bases. The V gene's germline CDR1 is KGHSH and CDR2 LQKENI. The CDR3 loop spans 15 amino acids. V dropped 5 bases and J dropped 3; count of bases not matched to a gene: 4. The CDR3 region has the DNA TGTGCCAGCTCATTTCTAGCGGGAGTCTACAATGAGCAGTTCTTC. Amino acid sequence: CASSFLAGVYNEQFF. The whole variable domain, remainder taken from reference TRBV18 and TRBJ2-1, is NAGVMQNPRHLVRRRGQEARLRCSPMKGHSHVYWYRQLPEEGLKFMVYLQKENIIDESGMPKERFSAEFPKEGPSILRIQQVVRGDSAAYFCASSFLAGVYNEQFFGPGTRLTVL.

V usage is TRBV19 and J usage is TRBJ2-7; TRBD2 might be the D (5 bases). Germline values: CDR1 LNHDA, CDR2 SQIVND (reference sequence). This CDR3 region has 14 residues. Trimming removed 4 bases at V and 2 bases at J, with 12 bases between. CDR3 amino acids: CASSTLSETYEQYF. The CDR3 nucleotides read TGTGCCAGTAGTACCCTTAGCGAGACCTACGAGCAGTACTTC.

The rearrangement links TRBV19 to TRBJ1-1, with D maybe TRBD1 (5 bases). Trimming took off 10 bases at V and 1 base at J, with 13 bases between the two ends. Germline CDR1 and CDR2: LNHDA and SQIVND (reference sequence). The CDR3 covers 13 residues. Here the CDR3 DNA reads TGTGCCACCGGCCGGGACGGGAACACTGAAGCTTTCTTT. Translating gives CATGRDGNTEAFF.

The chain has TRBV30 and TRBJ1-1; D gene unclear. V lost 8 bases, J lost 1 base, and 20 bases lay in between. The germline CDR1 and CDR2 sequences are GTSNPN and SVGIG (reference sequence). The CDR3 totals 15 residues. CDR3 in amino acids: CAVGSLPERNTEAFF. CDR3 in DNA: TGTGCCGTTGGGTCGTTACCGGAAAGGAACACTGAAGCTTTCTTT. The variable domain in full, completed from reference TRBV30 and TRBJ1-1, reads SQTIHQWPATLVQPVGSPLSLECTVEGTSNPNLYWYRQAAGRGLQLLFYSVGIGQISSEVPQNLSASRPQDRQFILSSKKLLLSDSGFYLCAVGSLPERNTEAFFGQGTRLTVV.

The CDR3 loop is CASSQAPPTGELFF. The DNA of the CDR3 is TGTGCCAGCTCACAAGCTCCACCCACCGGGGAGCTGTTTTTT. The V and J genes are TRBV18 and TRBJ2-2, with no clear D. This CDR3 has 14 residues. Trimming cost V 4 bases and J 4 bases, with 10 bases left between them. Germline V gene sequence: CDR1 KGHSH, CDR2 LQKENI.

This chain connects TRBV10-1 to TRBJ2-3; 7 bases are a match to TRBD1. V dropped 5 bases and J dropped 4; count of bases not matched to a gene: 6. This CDR3 region has 14 residues. Germline CDR1 WNHNN, CDR2 SYGVQD (reference sequence). In DNA form, the CDR3 reads TGCGCCAGCAGTCCCGGGACAGAAGCAGATACGCAGTATTTT. As protein: CASSPGTEADTQYF.

J is TRBJ2-1 and V is TRBV29-1; no clear D. The germline V gene encodes CDR1 SQVTM and CDR2 ANQGSEA. This CDR3 contains 15 residues. The germline V and J ends were trimmed by 5 bases and 4 bases, with 18 bases remaining between them. DNA for the CDR3: TGCAGCGTTTGGCCTTTTGGTTCAAGGTACAATGAGCAGTTCTTC. This encodes CSVWPFGSRYNEQFF.

The J gene is TRBJ2-3, the V gene TRBV27; TRBD2 might be the D (5 bases). Germline V lookup: CDR1 MNHEY, CDR2 SMNVEV (reference sequence). V lost 8 bases and J 2 bases, leaving 11 bases between the germline ends. This CDR3 is 13 amino acids long. The CDR3 loop is CASLGGVTDTQYF. The CDR3 DNA follows: TGTGCCAGCTTAGGAGGTGTCACAGATACGCAGTATTTT.

This chain joins TRBV19 and TRBJ1-1; 7 bases agree with TRBD1. The CDR3 is 16 residues long. V shed 5 bases, J shed 3 bases, and the junction held 12 bases outside the gene matches. Per the germline V gene, CDR1 is LNHDA and CDR2 is SQIVND (reference sequence). This chain's CDR3 is CASSLRTGPPYTEAFF. The CDR3 DNA reads TGTGCCAGTAGTTTAAGGACAGGTCCCCCATACACTGAAGCTTTCTTT.

The genes are TRBV19 and TRBJ2-7; D ambiguous. The V end was cut by 5 bases, the J end by 3 bases, with 11 bases between. Per germline, CDR1 LNHDA and CDR2 SQIVND (reference sequence). The CDR3 runs to 13 residues. The CDR3 nucleotides read TGTGCCAGTAGTGGGTACGTGGGCTACGAGCAGTACTTC. Translated, it gives CASSGYVGYEQYF.

The chain couples TRBV7-6 to TRBJ1-5, with no clear D. The germline V and J ends were trimmed by 5 bases and 10 bases, with 24 bases remaining between them. The CDR3 length is 16 residues. Germline assignment: CDR1 SGHVS and CDR2 FNYEAQ. This chain's CDR3 is CASSPNPEGGIYPQHF. DNA of the CDR3: TGTGCCAGCAGCCCCAATCCGGAGGGAGGGATCTATCCCCAGCATTTT.

The chain combines TRBV5-1 with TRBJ2-2; TRBD2 matches 9 bases. V trimming: 5 bases; J trimming: 3 bases; junction bases outside the gene matches: 5. The CDR3 sequence is 15 residues long. Germline lookup yields CDR1 SGHRS and CDR2 YFSETQ. The CDR3 here is CASRETSGHTGELFF. The CDR3 DNA reads as TGCGCCAGCAGGGAGACTAGCGGACACACCGGGGAGCTGTTTTTT.

The chain recombines TRBV28 with TRBJ1-1; possible D gene TRBD1, 5 bases. This CDR3 has 14 amino acids. Per the germline V gene, CDR1 is MDHEN and CDR2 is SYDVKM. The V gene lost 1 base and the J gene lost 6 bases, with 12 bases spanning the gap. CDR3 nucleotides: TGTGCCAGCAGTTTATCATTTGTGGGGGCTGAAGCTTTCTTT. Translated: CASSLSFVGAEAFF.

The genes are TRBV11-2 and TRBJ2-7; weak D call: TRBD2 (6 bases). The ends were cut back, 5 bases at V and 7 bases at J, with 21 bases in the middle. The CDR3 is 15 amino acids. Per germline, CDR1 SGHAT and CDR2 FQNNGV. The CDR3 is CASSPGVGAAGEQYF. The CDR3 DNA is TGTGCCAGCAGCCCGGGGGTGGGCGCGGCGGGGGAGCAGTACTTC.

Notes on this clone: The sample has other DNA sequences that encode this CDR3 too. The genes are TRBV18 and TRBJ2-7, with a weak D call TRBD1 (6 bases). The germline V gene encodes CDR1 KGHSH and CDR2 LQKENI. The CDR3 length is 15 residues. Trimming took off 3 bases at V and 0 bases at J, with 12 bases between the two ends. In DNA form, the CDR3 reads TGTGCCAGCTCACCCTTACAGGGATACTCCTACGAGCAGTACTTC. It encodes CASSPLQGYSYEQYF.

DNA for the CDR3: TGTGCCAGCAGCTTACAGACTAGCGATAGCGAGCAGTACTTC. It specifies CASSLQTSDSEQYF. This chain links TRBV11-3 with TRBJ2-7, with 8 bases matching TRBD2. The junction had 6 bases not matched to a gene; V was cut back by 2 bases and J by 6 bases. The CDR3 sequence is 14 residues long. In germline, CDR1 is SGHNT, CDR2 YENEEA.

The chain joins TRBV10-1 to TRBJ2-7; D is ambiguous. V gave up 0 bases and J gave up 3 bases, with 15 bases separating them. There are 16 residues in the CDR3. The germline CDR1 and CDR2 sequences are WNHNN and SYGVQD (reference sequence). The CDR3 is CASSESRPTSNYEQYF. CDR3 in DNA: TGCGCCAGCAGTGAGTCTCGACCCACATCAAACTACGAGCAGTACTTC.

V gene TRBV20-1 combines with J gene TRBJ2-5, with D perhaps given as TRBD1 or TRBD2 (5 bases each). The length of the CDR3 is 11 residues. CDR1 is DFQATT and CDR2 is SNEGSKA in the germline V gene (reference sequence). The V end lost 3 bases, the J end lost 9 bases, and 11 bases lay between the germline ends. The CDR3 nucleotides are TGCAGTGCTAGTCTAGGGGAGTCCCAGTACTTC. Protein product: CSASLGESQYF.

CDR3 sequence reads: CASSPPYSLRATDTQYF. In DNA form, the CDR3 reads TGTGCCAGCTCACCACCGTACAGTTTAAGGGCAACAGATACGCAGTATTTT. The chain links TRBV18 to TRBJ2-3; D remains unclear. Trimming cost V 0 bases and J 3 bases, with 16 bases left between them. This CDR3 comprises 17 residues. Per the germline V gene, CDR1 is KGHSH and CDR2 is LQKENI.

V usage is TRBV27 and J usage is TRBJ2-7; D might be TRBD1 (6 bases). Looked up from germline, CDR1 is MNHEY and CDR2 is SMNVEV (reference sequence). The germline V and J ends were trimmed by 6 bases and 3 bases, with 12 bases remaining between them. The CDR3 loop spans 13 amino acids. CDR3 sequence (DNA): TGTGCCAGCAGAGGTGACAGGTACTACGAGCAGTACTTC. Translated: CASRGDRYYEQYF.

The V call is TRBV10-2, the J call TRBJ1-2; D unresolved. V gave up 0 bases and J gave up 8 bases, with 10 bases separating them. Germline V gene data show CDR1 as WSHSY and CDR2 as SAAADI. The CDR3 extends over 13 amino acids. CDR3 nucleotides: TGCGCCAGCAGTGAGTCGAGGGTTGGGGGCTACACCTTC. This codes for CASSESRVGGYTF.

This clone was observed once. The chain recombines TRBV4-3 with TRBJ2-2, with D tentatively TRBD2 (5 bases). The germline CDR1 and CDR2 sequences are LGHNA and YSLEER. The CDR3 is made up of 17 amino acids. Deletions cut 0 bases from V and 4 bases from J, with 15 bases between. The CDR3 region is CASSQEPPRRGTGELFF. In DNA, the CDR3 is TGCGCCAGCAGCCAAGAACCCCCCCGACGGGGCACCGGGGAGCTGTTTTTT.

As to this clone: Within the sample, other DNA sequences also encode this same CDR3. This sequence joins TRBV5-1 and TRBJ1-1; D remains ambiguous. The CDR3 totals 13 residues. Trimming took 0 bases from V and 0 from J, leaving 3 bases between them. Germline lookup yields CDR1 SGHRS and CDR2 YFSETQ. The CDR3 nucleotides are TGCGCCAGCAGCTTGGCTTTGAACACTGAAGCTTTCTTT. This sequence encodes CASSLALNTEAFF.

The rearrangement links TRBV5-1 to TRBJ2-3; no definite D call. Germline-derived CDR1 and CDR2 are SGHRS and YFSETQ. CDR3 length: 15 amino acids. Trimming left V 5 bases short and J 0 bases short, with 13 bases between. CDR3 coding DNA: TGCGCCAGCAGAAAAGGACGGATTAGCACAGATACGCAGTATTTT. As protein: CASRKGRISTDTQYF.

The chain has TRBV30 and TRBJ1-1; D is uncertain. The CDR3 is made up of 13 amino acids. Germline assignment: CDR1 GTSNPN and CDR2 SVGIG (reference sequence). Trimming pared 0 bases from V and 0 bases from J, leaving 5 bases between. The CDR3 DNA sequence: TGTGCCTGGAGTGTTCCGCTGAACACTGAAGCTTTCTTT. Residues: CAWSVPLNTEAFF.

The chain carries TRBV30 and TRBJ1-2; D may be TRBD1 (6 bases). The germline CDR1 and CDR2 sequences are GTSNPN and SVGIG (reference sequence). With 2 bases removed from V and 3 bases from J, the gap between germline ends came to 16 bases. The CDR3 covers 15 residues. DNA of the CDR3: TGTGCCTGGAGTTTCCTTGGGGGGCCGTACTATGGCTACACCTTC. This gives the protein CAWSFLGGPYYGYTF.

V is TRBV4-1 and J is TRBJ1-6; D unclear. The V end was cut by 0 bases, the J end by 10 bases, with 16 bases between. The CDR3 has 16 amino acids. Germline lookup yields CDR1 MGHRA and CDR2 YSYEKL. Here the CDR3 reads CASSQDGPGGPSPLHF. The CDR3 region has the DNA TGCGCCAGCAGCCAAGACGGGCCAGGAGGGCCATCACCCCTCCACTTT.